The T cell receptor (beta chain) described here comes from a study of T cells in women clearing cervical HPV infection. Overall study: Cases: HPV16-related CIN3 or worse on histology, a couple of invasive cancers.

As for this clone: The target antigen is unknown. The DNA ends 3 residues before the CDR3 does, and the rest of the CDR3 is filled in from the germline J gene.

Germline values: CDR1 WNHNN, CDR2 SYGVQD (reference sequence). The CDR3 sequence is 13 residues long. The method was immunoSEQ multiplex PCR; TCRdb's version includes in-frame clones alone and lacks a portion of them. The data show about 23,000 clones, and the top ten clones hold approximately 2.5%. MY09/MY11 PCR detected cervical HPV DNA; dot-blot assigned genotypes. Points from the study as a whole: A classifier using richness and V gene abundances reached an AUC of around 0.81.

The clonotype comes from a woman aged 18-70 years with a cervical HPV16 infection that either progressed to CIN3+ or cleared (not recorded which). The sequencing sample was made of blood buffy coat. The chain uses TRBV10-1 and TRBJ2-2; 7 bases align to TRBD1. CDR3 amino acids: CAPDRYGREKLFF. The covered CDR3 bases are TGCGCCCCGGACAGGTATGGAAGGGAAAAG.